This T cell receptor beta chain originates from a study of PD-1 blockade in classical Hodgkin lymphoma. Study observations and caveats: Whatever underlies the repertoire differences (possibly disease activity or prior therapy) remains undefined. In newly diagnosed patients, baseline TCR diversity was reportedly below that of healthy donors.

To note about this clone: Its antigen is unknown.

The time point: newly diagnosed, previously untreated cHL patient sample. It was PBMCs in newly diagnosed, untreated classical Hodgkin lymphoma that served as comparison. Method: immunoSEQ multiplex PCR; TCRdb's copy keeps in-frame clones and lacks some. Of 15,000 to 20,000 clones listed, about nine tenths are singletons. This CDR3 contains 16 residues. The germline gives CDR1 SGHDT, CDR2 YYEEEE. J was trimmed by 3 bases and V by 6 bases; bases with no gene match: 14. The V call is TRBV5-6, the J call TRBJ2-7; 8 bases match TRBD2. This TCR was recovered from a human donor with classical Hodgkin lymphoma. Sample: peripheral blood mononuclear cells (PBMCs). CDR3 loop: CASTFRRTSPYYEQYF. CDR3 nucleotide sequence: TGTGCCAGCACCTTTCGGAGGACTAGCCCATACTACGAGCAGTACTTC.